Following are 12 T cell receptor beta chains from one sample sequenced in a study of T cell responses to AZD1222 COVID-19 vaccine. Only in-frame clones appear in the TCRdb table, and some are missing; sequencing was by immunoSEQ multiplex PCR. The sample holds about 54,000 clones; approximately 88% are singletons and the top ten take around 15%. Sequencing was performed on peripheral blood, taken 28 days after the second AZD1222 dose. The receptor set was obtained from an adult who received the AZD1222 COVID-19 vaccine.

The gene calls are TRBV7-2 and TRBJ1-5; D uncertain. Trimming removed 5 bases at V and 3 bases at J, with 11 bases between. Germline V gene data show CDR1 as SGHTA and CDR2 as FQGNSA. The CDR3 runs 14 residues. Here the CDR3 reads CASSPGVNNQPQHF. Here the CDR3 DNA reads TGTGCCAGCAGCCCCGGAGTAAACAATCAGCCCCAGCATTTT.

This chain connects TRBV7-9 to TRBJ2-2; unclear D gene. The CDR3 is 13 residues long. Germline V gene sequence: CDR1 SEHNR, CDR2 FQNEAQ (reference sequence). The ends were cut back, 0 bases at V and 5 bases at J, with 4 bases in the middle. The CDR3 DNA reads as TGTGCCAGCAGCTTAGCGAGAACCGGGGAGCTGTTTTTT. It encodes CASSLARTGELFF.

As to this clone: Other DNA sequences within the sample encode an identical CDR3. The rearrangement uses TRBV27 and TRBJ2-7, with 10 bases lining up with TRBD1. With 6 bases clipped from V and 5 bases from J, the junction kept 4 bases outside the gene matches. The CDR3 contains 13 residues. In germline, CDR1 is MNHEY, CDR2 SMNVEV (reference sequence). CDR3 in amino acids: CASRTGGVNEQYF. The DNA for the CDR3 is TGTGCCAGCAGGACAGGGGGCGTGAACGAGCAGTACTTC.

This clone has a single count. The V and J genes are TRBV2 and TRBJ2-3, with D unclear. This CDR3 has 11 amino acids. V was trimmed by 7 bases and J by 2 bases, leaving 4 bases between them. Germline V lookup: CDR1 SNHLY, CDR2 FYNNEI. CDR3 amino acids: CASTITDTQYF. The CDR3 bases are TGTGCCAGCACGATCACAGATACGCAGTATTTT.

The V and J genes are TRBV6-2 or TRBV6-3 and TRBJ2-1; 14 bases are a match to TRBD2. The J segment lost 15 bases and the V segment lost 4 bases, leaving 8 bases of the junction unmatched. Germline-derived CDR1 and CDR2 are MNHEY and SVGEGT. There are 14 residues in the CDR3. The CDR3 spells CASSLTSGRAIGFF. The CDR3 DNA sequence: TGTGCCAGCAGTTTGACTAGCGGGAGGGCTATTGGGTTCTTC.

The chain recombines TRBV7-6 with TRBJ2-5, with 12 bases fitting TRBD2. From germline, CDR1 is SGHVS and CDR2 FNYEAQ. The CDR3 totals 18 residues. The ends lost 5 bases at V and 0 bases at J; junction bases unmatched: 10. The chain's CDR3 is CASSQLAGGNRDQETQYF. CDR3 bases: TGTGCCAGCAGCCAACTAGCGGGAGGAAATAGGGACCAAGAGACCCAGTACTTC.

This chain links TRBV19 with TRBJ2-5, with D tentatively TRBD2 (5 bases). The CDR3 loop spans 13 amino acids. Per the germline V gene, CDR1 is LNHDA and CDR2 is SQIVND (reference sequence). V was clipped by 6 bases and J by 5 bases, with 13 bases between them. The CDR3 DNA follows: TGTGCCAGTAGCCTCCCCGGGGTGGAGACCCAGTACTTC. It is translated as CASSLPGVETQYF.

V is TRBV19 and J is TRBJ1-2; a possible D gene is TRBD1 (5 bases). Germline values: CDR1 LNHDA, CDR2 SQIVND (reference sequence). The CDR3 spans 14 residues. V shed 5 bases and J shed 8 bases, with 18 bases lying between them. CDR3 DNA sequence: TGTGCCAGTAGTCCCCCCGGGGGTCGGCTCGGCTACACCTTC. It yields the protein CASSPPGGRLGYTF. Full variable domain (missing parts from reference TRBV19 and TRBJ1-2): DGGITQSPKYLFRKEGQNVTLSCEQNLNHDAMYWYRQDPGQGLRLIYYSQIVNDFQKGDIAEGYSVSREKKESFPLTVTSAQKNPTAFYLCASSPPGGRLGYTFGSGTRLTVV.

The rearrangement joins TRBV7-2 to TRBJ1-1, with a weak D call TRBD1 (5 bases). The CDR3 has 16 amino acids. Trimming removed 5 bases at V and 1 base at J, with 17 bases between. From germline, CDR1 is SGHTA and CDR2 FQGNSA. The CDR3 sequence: CASSVSWGGANTEAFF. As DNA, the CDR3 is TGTGCCAGCAGCGTCTCATGGGGTGGGGCGAACACTGAAGCTTTCTTT.

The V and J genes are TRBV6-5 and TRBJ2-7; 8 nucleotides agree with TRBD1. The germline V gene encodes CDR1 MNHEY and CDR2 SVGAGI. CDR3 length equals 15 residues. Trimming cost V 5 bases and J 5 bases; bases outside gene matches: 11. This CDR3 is CASSRPGQDLNEQYF. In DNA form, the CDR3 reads TGTGCCAGCAGTAGGCCGGGACAGGACCTTAACGAGCAGTACTTC.

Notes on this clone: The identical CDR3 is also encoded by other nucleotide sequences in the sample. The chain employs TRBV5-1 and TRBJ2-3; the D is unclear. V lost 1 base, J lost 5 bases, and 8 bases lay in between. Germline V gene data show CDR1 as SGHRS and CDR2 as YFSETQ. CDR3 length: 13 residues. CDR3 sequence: CASSLLDRDTQYF. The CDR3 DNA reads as TGCGCCAGCAGCTTGCTTGATCGAGATACGCAGTATTTT.

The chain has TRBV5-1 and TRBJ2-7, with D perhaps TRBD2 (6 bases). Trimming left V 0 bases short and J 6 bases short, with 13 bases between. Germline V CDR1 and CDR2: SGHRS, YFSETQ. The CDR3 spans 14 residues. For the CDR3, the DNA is TGCGCCAGCAGCTTGGACGGGGGTCCGGTCGAGCAGTACTTC. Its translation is CASSLDGGPVEQYF.